The 18 T cell receptor beta chains below come from one sample, sequenced in a study of T cell responses to AZD1222 COVID-19 vaccine. Clones were read by immunoSEQ multiplex PCR, and TCRdb kept only the in-frame ones, dropping some. The repertoire holds roughly 120,000 clones, about 89% seen once, with around 7% in the top ten. The sample consisted of peripheral blood, taken on day 0 of AZD1222 vaccination. All receptors derive from an adult in good health.

This clone was detected only once. This chain connects TRBV3-1 (or the pseudogene TRBV3-2) to TRBJ2-5; no firm D call. The V end lost 2 bases, the J end lost 7 bases, and 14 bases lay between the germline ends. This CDR3 is 14 amino acids long. CDR1 is LGHDT, CDR2 YNNKEL, per germline (reference sequence). CDR3: CASSQYAPRGTQYF. CDR3 sequence (DNA): TGTGCCAGCAGCCAATACGCCCCCAGAGGGACCCAGTACTTC.

This clone was detected only once. V gene TRBV6-5 combines with J gene TRBJ1-1, with TRBD1 as a possible D gene (5 bases). The V end was cut by 8 bases, the J end by 0 bases, with 10 bases between. The germline gives CDR1 MNHEY, CDR2 SVGAGI. The CDR3 covers 13 residues. The CDR3 here is CASRDGMNTEAFF. CDR3 DNA sequence: TGTGCCAGCCGGGACGGAATGAACACTGAAGCTTTCTTT.

This clone was seen only once. The V gene is TRBV10-3, the J gene TRBJ1-1, with a tentative D call TRBD1 (5 bases). CDR1 is ENHRY and CDR2 is SYGVKD in the germline V gene. V lost 5 bases, J lost 0 bases, and 10 bases lay in between. CDR3 length: 14 amino acids. The CDR3 here is CAISLGGVNTEAFF. The CDR3 nucleotides read TGTGCCATCAGTCTGGGGGGGGTGAACACTGAAGCTTTCTTT.

This rearrangement joins TRBV5-1 to TRBJ2-2; the D is unclear. Germline values: CDR1 SGHRS, CDR2 YFSETQ. The CDR3 loop spans 14 amino acids. V dropped 5 bases and J dropped 7 bases, with 15 bases sitting between them. CDR3 region: CASRPLVRSGELFF. In nucleotides, the CDR3 is TGCGCCAGCAGGCCTCTAGTGAGGAGCGGGGAGCTGTTTTTT.

The chain couples TRBV30 to TRBJ1-3; 8 positions match TRBD1. V shed 2 bases and J 3 bases; nucleotides not matched to a gene: 6. The germline V gene encodes CDR1 GTSNPN and CDR2 SVGIG (reference sequence). This CDR3 is built from 15 residues. The CDR3 bases are TGTGCCTGGAGTCAGGGGGCTGTAAGTGGAAACACCATATATTTT. Residues: CAWSQGAVSGNTIYF.

This chain connects TRBV3-1 (or the pseudogene TRBV3-2) to TRBJ2-5; 8 bases fit TRBD2. The CDR3 has 16 residues. Trimming removed 0 bases from V and 4 bases from J; junction bases left unmatched: 7. The germline V gene has CDR1 LGHDT and CDR2 YNNKEL (reference sequence). The CDR3 is CASSQDSRLAGETQYF. The CDR3 DNA sequence: TGTGCCAGCAGCCAAGATAGTCGGCTAGCGGGAGAGACCCAGTACTTC.

V usage is TRBV12-3 or TRBV12-4 and J usage is TRBJ1-2; no definite D call. Trimming pared 5 bases from V and 5 bases from J, leaving 12 bases between. This CDR3 region has 13 residues. CDR3 bases: TGTGCCAGCAGTAGGACGGGTCCTTATGGCTACACCTTC. Amino acids: CASSRTGPYGYTF.

This chain connects TRBV9 to TRBJ1-4; tentatively, D is TRBD1 (5 bases). The CDR3 contains 15 residues. The V gene's germline CDR1 is SGDLS and CDR2 YYNGEE. Deletions cut 4 bases from V and 0 bases from J, with 10 bases between. This chain's CDR3 is CASSSGPATNEKLFF. CDR3 DNA: TGTGCCAGCAGCTCGGGACCGGCAACTAATGAAAAACTGTTTTTT.

This clone was picked up one time. CDR3 DNA: TGTGCCAGCAGCTTGGAATATAGCGGCACAGATACGCAGTATTTT. This translates into CASSLEYSGTDTQYF. This chain uses TRBV5-4 with TRBJ2-3, with D maybe TRBD2 (5 bases). This CDR3 has 15 amino acids. Germline CDR1 and CDR2: SGHNT and YYREEE (reference sequence). The germline V and J ends were trimmed by 0 bases and 1 base, with 9 bases remaining between them.

The sample holds one count of this clone. The J gene is TRBJ1-1, the V gene TRBV19; 7 positions match TRBD1. J gave up 4 bases and V 6 bases, and 8 bases lay outside the gene matches. Germline V gene lookup returns CDR1 LNHDA and CDR2 SQIVND (reference sequence). This CDR3 comprises 14 residues. Written as DNA, the CDR3 is TGTGCCAGTAGCCTAGGGGGCGCGGGCACTGAAGCTTTCTTT. The encoded protein is CASSLGGAGTEAFF.

This clone has just one count. The chain is built from TRBV15 and TRBJ1-2; D is unclear. The V gene's germline CDR1 is LNHNV and CDR2 YYDKDF (reference sequence). Trimming took off 4 bases at V and 2 bases at J, with 8 bases between the two ends. This CDR3 has 13 amino acids. CDR3 nucleotide sequence: TGTGCCACCAGCAATGGCGAGAACTATGGCTACACCTTC. This translates into CATSNGENYGYTF.

The chain recombines TRBV4-2 with TRBJ1-2; tentatively, D is TRBD1 (5 bases). The CDR3 is 15 amino acids. V was trimmed by 0 bases and J by 5 bases, leaving 13 bases between them. Germline values: CDR1 LGHNA, CDR2 YNFKEQ. The CDR3 reads CASSQDEGTAYGYTF. The CDR3 nucleotides are TGTGCCAGCAGCCAAGATGAGGGGACGGCTTATGGCTACACCTTC.

This chain joins TRBV6-5 and TRBJ2-3, with D unresolved. There are 14 residues in the CDR3. Trimming shortened V by 9 bases and J by 7 bases, and 20 bases separated the two germline ends. From germline, CDR1 is MNHEY and CDR2 SVGAGI. CDR3 bases: TGTGCCAGTCAGGCCAACATAGGGATGTATACGCAGTATTTT. Its protein is CASQANIGMYTQYF.

The V gene is TRBV4-2, the J gene TRBJ2-3; no clear D gene. The V end lost 1 base, the J end lost 0 bases, and 8 bases lay between the germline ends. CDR3 length: 15 amino acids. From germline, CDR1 is LGHNA and CDR2 YNFKEQ. The CDR3 reads CASSQGWPSTDTQYF. The CDR3 coding sequence is TGTGCCAGCAGCCAAGGGTGGCCTAGCACAGATACGCAGTATTTT.

The chain joins TRBV12-3 or TRBV12-4 to TRBJ1-3, with D hard to call. The ends were cut back, 1 base at V and 4 bases at J, with 5 bases in the middle. This CDR3 comprises 13 residues. The CDR3 DNA sequence: TGTGCCAGCAGTTTAGAGATAGGAAACACCATATATTTT. Amino acid sequence: CASSLEIGNTIYF.

CDR3 in DNA: TGTGCCAGCAGCCTGGGACAGGGAGATTCCGGAAACACCATATATTTT. It codes for CASSLGQGDSGNTIYF. The chain links TRBV3-1 (or the pseudogene TRBV3-2) to TRBJ1-3, with TRBD1 identical over 9 bases. V shed 4 bases, J shed 4 bases, and the junction held 8 bases outside the gene matches. Germline CDR1 is LGHDT and CDR2 is YNNKEL (reference sequence). The CDR3 length is 16 residues.

This clone was counted only a few times. The genes are TRBV6-5 and TRBJ2-5; 10 bases fit TRBD1. CDR3 length: 15 residues. V gave up 7 bases and J gave up 4 bases; unmatched junction bases: 9. Germline values: CDR1 MNHEY, CDR2 SVGAGI. The CDR3 sequence: CASTRGGTGVETQYF. The CDR3 region has the DNA TGTGCCAGCACTCGCGGGGGGACAGGGGTAGAGACCCAGTACTTC.

The rearrangement joins TRBV27 to TRBJ1-2; tentatively, D is TRBD1 (5 bases). CDR1 and CDR2 from the germline V gene are MNHEY and SMNVEV (reference sequence). This CDR3 has 16 residues. V was cut by 5 bases and J by 4 bases, with 20 bases left in between. This CDR3 is CASSPSSGVVSYGYTF. The CDR3 DNA sequence: TGTGCCAGCAGTCCCTCTTCGGGGGTTGTTAGCTATGGCTACACCTTC.